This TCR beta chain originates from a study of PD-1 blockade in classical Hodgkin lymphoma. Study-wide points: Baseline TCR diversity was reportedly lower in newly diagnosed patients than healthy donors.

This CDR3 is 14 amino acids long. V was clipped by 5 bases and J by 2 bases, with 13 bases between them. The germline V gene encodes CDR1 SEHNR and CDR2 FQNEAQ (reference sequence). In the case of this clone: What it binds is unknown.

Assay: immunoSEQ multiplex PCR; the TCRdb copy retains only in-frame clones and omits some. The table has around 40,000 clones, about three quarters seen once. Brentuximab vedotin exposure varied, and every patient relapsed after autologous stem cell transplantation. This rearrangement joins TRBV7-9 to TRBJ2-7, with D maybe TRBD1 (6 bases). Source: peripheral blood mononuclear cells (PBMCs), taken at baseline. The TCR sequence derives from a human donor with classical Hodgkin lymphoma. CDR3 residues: CASSIRGGPYEQYF. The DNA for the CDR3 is TGTGCCAGCAGCATACGAGGGGGACCCTACGAGCAGTACTTC.